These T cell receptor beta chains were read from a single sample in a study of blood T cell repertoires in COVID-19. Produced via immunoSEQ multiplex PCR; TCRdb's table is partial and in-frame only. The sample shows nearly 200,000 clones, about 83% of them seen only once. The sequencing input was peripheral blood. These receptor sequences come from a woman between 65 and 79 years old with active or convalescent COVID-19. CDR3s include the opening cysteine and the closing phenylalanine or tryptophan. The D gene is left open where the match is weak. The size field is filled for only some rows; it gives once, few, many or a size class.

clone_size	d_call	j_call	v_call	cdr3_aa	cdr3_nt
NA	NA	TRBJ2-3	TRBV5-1	CASSLDIASTDTQYF	TGCGCCAGCAGCTTGGACATTGCTAGCACAGATACGCAGTATTTT
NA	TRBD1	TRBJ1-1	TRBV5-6	CASSLVLLDRALTEAFF	TGTGCCAGCAGCTTAGTACTACTGGACAGGGCTCTTACTGAAGCTTTCTTT
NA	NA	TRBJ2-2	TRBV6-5	CATTRGGSPGELFF	TGTGCCACCACCCGAGGGGGTTCCCCCGGGGAGCTGTTTTTT
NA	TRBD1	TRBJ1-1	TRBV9	CASSPLRDSLGNTEAFF	TGTGCCAGCAGCCCACTCAGGGACAGTTTAGGGAACACTGAAGCTTTCTTT
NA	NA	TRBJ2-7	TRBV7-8	CASSLVAEKQYF	TGTGCCAGCAGCTTAGTTGCAGAAAAGCAGTACTTC
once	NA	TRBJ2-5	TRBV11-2	CASSLSGQETQYF	TGTGCCAGCAGCTTATCGGGACAAGAGACCCAGTACTTC
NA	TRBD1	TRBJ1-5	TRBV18	CASSPGTGGLVQPQHF	TGTGCCAGCTCACCCGGGACAGGGGGACTGGTTCAGCCCCAGCATTTT
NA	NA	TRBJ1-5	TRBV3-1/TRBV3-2	CASSDTGLRQPQHF	TGTGCCAGCAGCGATACAGGCTTGCGGCAGCCCCAGCATTTT
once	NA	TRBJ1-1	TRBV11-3	CASSSSGLVVWTASNTEAFF	TGTGCCAGCAGCTCTAGCGGGCTCGTTGTTTGGACAGCTTCGAACACTGAAGCTTTCTTT
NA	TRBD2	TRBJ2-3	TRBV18	CASSPFFLASGGEDTDTQYF	TGTGCCAGCTCACCATTTTTTCTCGCTAGCGGAGGGGAAGACACAGATACGCAGTATTTT
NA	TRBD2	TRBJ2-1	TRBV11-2	CASSPTRLAGYGEQFF	TGTGCCAGCAGCCCCACCCGACTAGCGGGATACGGGGAGCAGTTCTTC
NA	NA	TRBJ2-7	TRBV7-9	CASSLEAPSYEQYF	TGTGCCAGCAGCTTAGAGGCGCCTAGCTACGAGCAGTACTTC
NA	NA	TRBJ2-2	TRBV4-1	CASSQAWTGRGTGELFF	TGCGCCAGCAGCCAAGCATGGACAGGGAGGGGCACCGGGGAGCTGTTTTTT
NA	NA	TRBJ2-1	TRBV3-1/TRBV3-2	CASSHSGSNEQFF	TGTGCCAGCAGCCATAGCGGAAGTAATGAGCAGTTCTTC
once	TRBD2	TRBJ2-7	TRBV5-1	CASSLGASGSNRVYEQYF	TGCGCCAGCAGCTTGGGTGCTAGCGGGAGCAACCGGGTATACGAGCAGTACTTC
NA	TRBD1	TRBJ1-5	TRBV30	CAWGQGSNQPQHF	TGTGCCTGGGGACAGGGTAGCAATCAGCCCCAGCATTTT
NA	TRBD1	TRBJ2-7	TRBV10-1	CASSESGTGGREQYF	TGCGCCAGCAGTGAGTCGGGGACAGGGGGCCGCGAGCAGTACTTC
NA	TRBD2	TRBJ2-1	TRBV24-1	CATSQKTLAGVGNEQFF	TGTGCCACCAGTCAGAAAACACTAGCGGGAGTAGGCAATGAGCAGTTCTTC
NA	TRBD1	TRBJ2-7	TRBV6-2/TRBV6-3	CASSSGQGLRYEQYF	TGTGCCAGCAGCTCCGGACAGGGCCTCCGTTACGAGCAGTACTTC
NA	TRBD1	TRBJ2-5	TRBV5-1	CASSLRGQGVPETQYF	TGCGCCAGCAGCTTGCGGGGACAGGGGGTGCCAGAGACCCAGTACTTC
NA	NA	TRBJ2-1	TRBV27	CASSLDFLSYNEQFF	TGTGCCAGCAGTTTGGACTTCCTCTCCTACAATGAGCAGTTCTTC
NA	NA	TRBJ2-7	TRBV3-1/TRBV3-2	CASSQGVSGPLKKQYF	TGTGCCAGCAGCCAAGGTGTTAGCGGACCTCTGAAAAAGCAGTACTTC
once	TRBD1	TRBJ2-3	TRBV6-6	CASRERTGRTDTQYF	TGTGCCAGCAGGGAACGGACAGGGCGCACAGATACGCAGTATTTT
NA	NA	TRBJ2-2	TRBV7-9	CASSLYSGFGGELFF	TGTGCCAGCAGCTTATACAGCGGGTTCGGCGGGGAGCTGTTTTTT
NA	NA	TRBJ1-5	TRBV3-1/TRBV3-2	CASSKGSNQPQHF	TGTGCCAGTTCCAAGGGGAGCAATCAGCCCCAGCATTTT
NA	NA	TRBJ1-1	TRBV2	CASSVEGGIEPAFF	TGTGCCAGCAGTGTGGAAGGGGGTATTGAGCCAGCTTTCTTT
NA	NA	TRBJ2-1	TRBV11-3	CASSRGLDNEQFF	TGTGCCAGCAGCAGGGGTTTGGACAATGAGCAGTTCTTC
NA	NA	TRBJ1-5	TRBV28	CASSFGQPQHF	TGTGCCAGCAGTTTCGGTCAGCCCCAGCATTTT
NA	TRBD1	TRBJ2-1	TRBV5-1	CASQGVDEQFF	TGCGCCAGCCAGGGGGTGGATGAGCAGTTCTTC
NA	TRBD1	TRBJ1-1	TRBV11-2	CASSPRQGPNTEAFF	TGTGCCAGCAGCCCCCGACAGGGACCGAACACTGAAGCTTTCTTT
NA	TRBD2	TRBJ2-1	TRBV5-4	CASSYGLAGDYNEQFF	TGTGCCAGCAGCTACGGACTAGCGGGAGATTACAATGAGCAGTTCTTC